These T cell receptor beta chains were read from a single sample in a study of Ad26.COV2.S vaccination and SARS-CoV-2 variants. Assay used: immunoSEQ multiplex PCR; TCRdb lists only in-frame clones, some missing. The repertoire consists of a few hundred thousand clones, with around 90% occurring once and the leading ten covering approximately 4.5%. Sequencing was performed on peripheral blood, taken in a trial of Ad26.COV2.S vaccine versus placebo. The receptor set was obtained from a person aged 18-60 years who received the Ad26.COV2.S COVID-19 vaccine or a placebo. Each CDR3 is given with its conserved first and last residue. Fields, in order: V gene, J gene, D gene, clone size, CDR3 protein, CDR3 DNA. A D gene is named only where the DNA matches it firmly. The size field is filled for only some rows; it gives once, few, many or a size class.

TRBV29-1	TRBJ2-7	.	.	CSVSGDGHSYEQYF	TGCAGCGTTTCAGGGGACGGCCATTCCTACGAGCAGTACTTC
TRBV4-1	TRBJ1-2	TRBD1	.	CASSQGTGVNYGYTF	TGCGCCAGCAGCCAAGGGACAGGGGTTAACTATGGCTACACCTTC
TRBV27	TRBJ2-3	TRBD2	.	CASRPGTSGSTDTQYF	TGTGCCAGCAGGCCTGGGACTAGCGGGAGTACAGATACGCAGTATTTT
TRBV28	TRBJ2-1	.	.	CASSFRSRAIYNEQFF	TGTGCCAGCAGTTTTCGTTCCAGGGCCATCTACAATGAGCAGTTCTTC
TRBV7-2	TRBJ2-1	TRBD2	.	CASSLPVAGGGNEQFF	TGTGCCAGCAGCTTGCCCGTAGCGGGAGGCGGGAATGAGCAGTTCTTC
TRBV28	TRBJ2-3	.	.	CASSSQEDTQYF	TGTGCCAGCAGTTCCCAGGAGGATACGCAGTATTTT
TRBV7-2	TRBJ2-3	TRBD1	.	CASSIGPGQGADTQYF	TGTGCCAGCAGCATCGGACCGGGACAGGGGGCAGATACGCAGTATTTT
TRBV9	TRBJ1-1	TRBD1	.	CASSPTGRAEAFF	TGTGCCAGCAGCCCGACAGGGAGGGCTGAAGCTTTCTTT
TRBV7-3	TRBJ2-1	.	.	CASSPGLSHEQFF	TGTGCCAGCAGCCCCGGACTGTCCCATGAGCAGTTCTTC
TRBV28	TRBJ2-7	.	.	CASSLRGAQYF	TGTGCCAGCAGCCTTAGAGGGGCGCAGTACTTC
TRBV5-1	TRBJ2-7	TRBD1	.	CASSLGTGGNEQYF	TGCGCCAGCAGCCTCGGGACAGGGGGGAATGAGCAGTACTTC
TRBV7-8	TRBJ2-7	.	.	CASSRTLQRDSYEQYF	TGTGCCAGCAGCCGGACATTACAGAGGGACTCCTACGAGCAGTACTTC
TRBV29-1	TRBJ2-1	TRBD2	.	CSVPGTKGLYEQFF	TGCAGCGTCCCTGGGACTAAGGGCCTCTATGAGCAGTTCTTC
TRBV27	TRBJ2-7	TRBD1	.	CASSLSGQPYEQYF	TGTGCCAGCAGTTTATCGGGACAGCCCTACGAGCAGTACTTC
TRBV2	TRBJ1-2	TRBD1	few	CASSEVEAGGYYGYTF	TGTGCCAGCAGTGAAGTCGAGGCAGGGGGTTACTATGGCTACACCTTC
TRBV2	TRBJ2-1	TRBD1	.	CASSVGQGMYNEQFF	TGTGCCAGCAGTGTGGGACAGGGGATGTACAATGAGCAGTTCTTC
TRBV21-1	TRBJ2-5	.	.	CAPTHRGQVPKETQYF	TGTGCCCCCACCCACCGTGGACAGGTTCCTAAAGAGACCCAGTACTTC
TRBV6-1	TRBJ1-1	TRBD1	.	CASSEALDRGNTEAFF	TGTGCCAGCAGTGAAGCGCTAGACAGGGGGAACACTGAAGCTTTCTTT
TRBV28	TRBJ2-4	.	.	CASSLGAGDIQYF	TGTGCCAGCAGTTTGGGGGCGGGGGACATTCAGTACTTC
TRBV28	TRBJ2-7	.	.	CASSPRVGATYEQYF	TGTGCCAGCAGTCCCCGTGTTGGAGCGACCTACGAGCAGTACTTC
TRBV5-1	TRBJ2-7	TRBD1	.	CASTAGTGAVEQYF	TGCGCCAGCACGGCCGGGACAGGGGCCGTCGAGCAGTACTTC
TRBV6-4	TRBJ2-1	TRBD1	.	CASSSQGGSYNEQFF	TGTGCCAGCAGTTCACAGGGGGGATCATACAATGAGCAGTTCTTC
TRBV28	TRBJ1-6	.	.	CASRETWGAGSPLHF	TGTGCCAGCAGGGAGACGTGGGGGGCCGGTTCACCCCTCCACTTT